The table lists the clone carrying this TCR beta chain with many counts. The antigen remains undetermined. From the multiplex PCR reads, TCRdb called clonotypes with MiXCR, one entry per CDR3 protein. The table includes about 200,000 distinct CDR3 sequences, 30% to 35% detected once. Axillary draining lymph nodes of breast cancer patients supplied the node samples. Per germline, CDR1 SEHNR and CDR2 FQNEAQ (reference sequence). V was clipped by 4 bases and J by 6 bases, with 8 bases between them. The CDR3 is made up of 12 amino acids. This sample is part of a study of breast tumors, draining lymph nodes, adjacent tissues. General study findings and limits: Luminal-like breast cancer showed significantly higher tumor–nontumor repertoire similarity than basal-like.

This sequence joins TRBV7-9 and TRBJ2-3; D is uncertain. The receptor comes from a female donor with breast cancer. Some clones in this sample may be carry-over from other donors' samples. The source material was axillary lymph node tissue. The CDR3 DNA reads TGTGCCAGCAGCTCCTCAGCGGATACGCAGTATTTT. Residues: CASSSSADTQYF.